This T cell receptor (beta chain) came from a study of shared clonotypes between healthy human individuals. General study points: Several donors had around 5.2% of their naive CD4 clonotypes in common.

A note on this clone: Its antigen is unidentified.

The CDR3 sequence is 20 residues long. Trimming removed 6 bases from V and 0 bases from J; junction bases left unmatched: 22. The germline V gene encodes CDR1 MRHNA and CDR2 SNTAGT. Positively selected for CCR7, the CD45RO-negative cells used as naive CD8 cells excluded terminally differentiated effector memory CD45RA+ cells. Those who donated were healthy HIV-negative adults, with no recent acute infections or vaccinations reported. Profiling relied on immunoSEQ multiplex PCR, and the TCRdb table lists in-frame clones only, not all of them. The sample has over 800,000 clones, almost 95% seen once. The sequence derives from a man in his thirties or forties in good health. The chain has TRBV6-4 and TRBJ2-7, with 8 positions matching TRBD2. Source material: naive CD8+ T cells sorted from blood. As DNA, the CDR3 is TGTGCCAGCAGCCCCTATCGGGGGGGTGGGAAGGCAGGGAACTCCTACGAGCAGTACTTC. It translates to CASSPYRGGGKAGNSYEQYF.